The text below deals with one T cell receptor beta chain. Here immunoSEQ multiplex PCR was the method, and the copy in TCRdb shows in-frame clones only, minus some. The profile covers approximately 44,000 clones, with 85% to 95% appearing a single time and around 0.52% taken by the ten largest. This sample was taken from a study of T cell changes during pregnancy in multiple sclerosis. Germline CDR1 and CDR2: SGHVS and FNYEAQ. This CDR3 has 17 residues. V dropped 1 base and J dropped 3; count of bases not matched to a gene: 11. The chain recombines TRBV7-6 with TRBJ2-5; 7 bases agree with TRBD2. This receptor was identified in a female donor with multiple sclerosis, enrolled in a pregnancy study. This specimen consisted of CD4+ T cells from peripheral blood mononuclear cells, obtained in the third trimester of pregnancy. CDR3 protein: CASSLGGRRLAEETQYF. The CDR3 DNA sequence: TGTGCCAGCAGCTTAGGGGGCCGTCGGCTAGCGGAAGAGACCCAGTACTTC.